The source of this T cell receptor beta chain is a study of breast tumors, draining lymph nodes, adjacent tissues. General observations from the study: Tumor repertoires ranked between lymph nodes and nontumor tissue in diversity, with V and J gene preferences.

TCRdb analysed the multiplex PCR reads with MiXCR anew, one entry per CDR3 protein. Of 250,000 or so distinct CDR3 sequences listed, under 35% were seen once; the top ten hold approximately 1%. Comment on this clonotype: The antigen remains unidentified.

Samples came from axillary lymph nodes draining the breast cancer. The TCR originated in a female donor with breast cancer. Some clones in this sample may be carry-over from other donors' samples. The sequenced sample consisted of axillary lymph node tissue.

The CDR3 coding sequence is TGTGCCAGCAGCTTAGGTGCTAGCGGGAGGGGTATAGATACGCAGTATTTT. Translated: CASSLGASGRGIDTQYF. The chain couples TRBV11-2 to TRBJ2-3; 12 bases map to TRBD2. Germline CDR1 is SGHAT and CDR2 is FQNNGV. J gave up 5 bases and V 1 base, and 7 bases lay outside the gene matches. The CDR3 sequence is 17 residues long.